These 27 T cell receptor beta chains share one sample of origin, sequenced in a study of cytomegalovirus exposure and HLA in healthy donors. The PCR made use of 60 Vbeta and 13 Jbeta primers. The table came from immunoSEQ multiplex PCR; TCRdb's copy has only in-frame clones and leaves some out. This sample has 140,000 or so clones, with roughly 76% found just once. The sample comprised PBMCs. These receptors were taken from a female donor in good health and CMV-seronegative.

The chain has TRBV19 and TRBJ2-1; 8 nucleotides line up with TRBD2. Germline V gene lookup returns CDR1 LNHDA and CDR2 SQIVND (reference sequence). The CDR3 consists of 14 residues. V gave up 6 bases and J gave up 6 bases; unmatched junction bases: 7. The CDR3 protein is CASRGSGGSNEQFF. In nucleotides, the CDR3 is TGTGCCAGTAGAGGATCGGGAGGGAGCAATGAGCAGTTCTTC.

The chain recombines TRBV7-8 with TRBJ2-1; 9 positions match TRBD2. This CDR3 is built from 12 residues. V shed 8 bases and J 15 bases; nucleotides not matched to a gene: 11. CDR1 is SGHVS, CDR2 FQNEAQ, per germline. The CDR3 protein is CASGAGGGSRFF. CDR3 DNA: TGTGCCAGCGGAGCGGGGGGAGGAAGTCGGTTCTTC.

This chain connects TRBV27 to TRBJ2-7; 13 bases are shared with TRBD2. Germline lookup yields CDR1 MNHEY and CDR2 SMNVEV (reference sequence). Trimming at V came to 5 bases and at J to 6 bases, leaving 7 bases not matched to a gene. This CDR3 contains 15 residues. The CDR3, as DNA: TGTGCCAGCAGTCAAGGACTAGCGGGAGTTTTCGAGCAGTACTTC. Residues: CASSQGLAGVFEQYF.

The J gene is TRBJ2-3, the V gene TRBV2, with 16 bases fitting TRBD2. With V trimmed by 4 bases and J by 3 bases, 7 bases remained unmatched. Germline V gene sequence: CDR1 SNHLY, CDR2 FYNNEI. The CDR3 has 18 amino acids. The CDR3 bases are TGTGCCAGCAGTGCCGGGACTAGCGGGAGGGTTATGACAGATACGCAGTATTTT. Translated, it gives CASSAGTSGRVMTDTQYF.

The rearrangement uses TRBV5-4 and TRBJ1-2, with 9 bases identical to TRBD1. The CDR3 covers 15 residues. The junction had 4 bases not matched to a gene; V was cut back by 0 bases and J by 4 bases. Germline V gives CDR1 SGHNT, CDR2 YYREEE (reference sequence). CDR3 bases: TGTGCCAGCAGCTTGGTCGGACAGGGGAGCTATGGCTACACCTTC. It is translated as CASSLVGQGSYGYTF.

This clone has only one observation. The chain couples TRBV2 to TRBJ2-7, with 12 bases identical to TRBD2. After removal of 4 bases from V and 6 bases from J, the junction contained 7 bases not matched to a gene. The CDR3 has 15 residues. Germline CDR1 reads SNHLY; CDR2 reads FYNNEI. The CDR3 DNA reads as TGTGCCAGCAGTGTGTCCCTACTAGCGGGAGGCGAGCAGTACTTC. Translation: CASSVSLLAGGEQYF.

A single count supports this clone. This sequence joins TRBV14 and TRBJ2-1; D call uncertain. Germline assignment: CDR1 SGHDN and CDR2 FVKESK. The CDR3 length is 12 residues. Trimming pared 4 bases from V and 7 bases from J, leaving 8 bases between. CDR3 sequence (DNA): TGTGCCAGCAGCCCTCTAGGAAATGAGCAGTTCTTC. Translated: CASSPLGNEQFF.

The chain combines TRBV6-6 with TRBJ2-7; D perhaps matches TRBD1 (6 bases). V gave up 6 bases and J gave up 2 bases, with 11 bases separating them. CDR3 length: 13 amino acids. Germline V CDR1 and CDR2: MNHNY, SVGAGI (reference sequence). The CDR3 DNA sequence: TGTGCCAGCAGGGACACAGGGACCTACGAGCAGTACTTC. Translation gives CASRDTGTYEQYF.

The chain uses TRBV6-5 and TRBJ2-3; 8 positions match TRBD2. Losses at the gene ends were 3 bases for V and 0 bases for J; bases not matched to a gene: 2. Germline CDR1 is MNHEY and CDR2 is SVGAGI. The CDR3 runs 15 residues. CDR3 in DNA: TGTGCCAGCAGTTATGCTAGCGGGAGCACAGATACGCAGTATTTT. Translating it yields CASSYASGSTDTQYF.

The chain carries TRBV27 and TRBJ2-7; the D gene is possibly TRBD1 (6 bases). The V end lost 2 bases, the J end lost 0 bases, and 20 bases lay between the germline ends. The germline CDR1 and CDR2 sequences are MNHEY and SMNVEV (reference sequence). This CDR3 has 18 amino acids. The CDR3 is CASSLSPPLGGSSYEQYF. The CDR3 nucleotides read TGTGCCAGCAGTTTAAGCCCCCCACTAGGGGGAAGCTCCTACGAGCAGTACTTC.

The chain uses TRBV28 and TRBJ2-7; TRBD1 matches at 7 bases. The CDR3 has 14 amino acids. With V trimmed by 2 bases and J by 2 bases, 3 bases remained unmatched. The germline V gene has CDR1 MDHEN and CDR2 SYDVKM. CDR3 DNA sequence: TGTGCCAGCAGTTTAAGGGGGCCTCCCTACGAGCAGTACTTC. It is translated as CASSLRGPPYEQYF.

The chain joins TRBV29-1 to TRBJ2-7; no clear D. CDR1 and CDR2 (germline): SQVTM, ANQGSEA. The CDR3 consists of 12 residues. V shed 1 base and J shed 2 bases, with 6 bases lying between them. CDR3 in amino acids: CSVEGLTYEQYF. The CDR3 nucleotides read TGCAGCGTTGAAGGGCTTACCTACGAGCAGTACTTC.

The genes are TRBV13 and TRBJ2-7, with 7 nucleotides matching TRBD2. V trimming: 5 bases; J trimming: 2 bases; junction bases outside the gene matches: 9. The CDR3 runs 15 residues. CDR1 is PRHDT, CDR2 FYEKMQ, per germline (reference sequence). The CDR3 sequence is CASSGTLGLAYEQYF. The CDR3 bases are TGTGCCAGCAGCGGCACGTTAGGACTAGCCTACGAGCAGTACTTC.

The chain combines TRBV27 with TRBJ2-3; 10 nucleotides match TRBD2. The germline CDR1 and CDR2 sequences are MNHEY and SMNVEV (reference sequence). V shed 0 bases and J 4 bases; nucleotides not matched to a gene: 4. The CDR3 runs 16 residues. The CDR3 spells CASSLSASGSPDTQYF. In DNA form, the CDR3 reads TGTGCCAGCAGTTTATCGGCTAGCGGGAGTCCAGATACGCAGTATTTT.

The V and J genes are TRBV10-2 and TRBJ1-2, with a possible D match to TRBD1 (5 bases). V was clipped by 2 bases and J by 8 bases, with 15 bases between them. Germline lookup yields CDR1 WSHSY and CDR2 SAAADI. The CDR3 totals 14 residues. CDR3 protein: CASSEEMGLIGYTF. CDR3 sequence (DNA): TGCGCCAGCAGTGAGGAAATGGGGCTTATCGGCTACACCTTC.

This sequence joins TRBV19 and TRBJ1-2, with 8 bases aligning to TRBD1. J gave up 6 bases and V 5 bases, and 8 bases lay outside the gene matches. The germline CDR1 and CDR2 sequences are LNHDA and SQIVND (reference sequence). The CDR3 length is 14 residues. The CDR3 region has the DNA TGTGCCAGTAGTTTTGGACAGGGCGACCATGGCTACACCTTC. Encoded protein: CASSFGQGDHGYTF.

V usage is TRBV27 and J usage is TRBJ1-5, with D maybe TRBD1 (6 bases). Germline V gene lookup returns CDR1 MNHEY and CDR2 SMNVEV (reference sequence). This CDR3 region has 15 residues. Deletions cut 8 bases from V and 3 bases from J, with 17 bases between. CDR3 DNA: TGTGCCAGCTGTCCGACAGGTCTAAACAATCAGCCCCAGCATTTT. Translating it yields CASCPTGLNNQPQHF.

The V and J genes are TRBV14 and TRBJ2-2; D is uncertain. The CDR3 is 14 amino acids. Germline loops: CDR1 SGHDN, CDR2 FVKESK. V was trimmed by 1 base and J by 1 base, leaving 4 bases between them. The CDR3 is CASSQVRNTGELFF. CDR3 coding DNA: TGTGCCAGCAGCCAAGTCAGGAACACCGGGGAGCTGTTTTTT.

This clone was seen just once. The V gene is TRBV20-1, the J gene TRBJ2-4; D is perhaps TRBD1 (5 bases). The CDR3 consists of 11 residues. The V end was cut by 7 bases, the J end by 6 bases, with 10 bases between. Germline V gene data show CDR1 as DFQATT and CDR2 as SNEGSKA (reference sequence). The CDR3 DNA sequence: TGCAGTGAAGGGGCTGGAAACATTCAGTACTTC. Its translation is CSEGAGNIQYF.

The chain is built from TRBV5-4 and TRBJ2-7; the D gene is possibly TRBD2 (6 bases). The germline V gene has CDR1 SGHNT and CDR2 YYREEE (reference sequence). The CDR3 length is 15 residues. V lost 4 bases and J 3 bases, leaving 17 bases between the germline ends. The CDR3 DNA is TGTGCCAGCAGCCTGGACGGGCTAGCGCTCTACGAGCAGTACTTC. It yields the protein CASSLDGLALYEQYF. Looking up the rest from reference TRBV5-4 and TRBJ2-7 gives the full variable domain: ETGVTQSPTHLIKTRGQQVTLRCSSQSGHNTVSWYQQALGQGPQFIFQYYREEENGRGNFPPRFSGLQFPNYSSELNVNALELDDSALYLCASSLDGLALYEQYFGPGTRLTVT.

This clone was seen just once. One junction end disagrees with the germline gene, perhaps due to a read error. The chain uses TRBV27 and TRBJ2-7; TRBD2 agrees at 14 bases. Germline V CDR1 and CDR2: MNHEY, SMNVEV (reference sequence). This CDR3 is built from 18 residues. The CDR3: CASSISGTSGGSSYEQYF. CDR3 in DNA: TGTGCCAGCAGTATATCCGGGACTAGCGGGGGTTCCTCCTACGAGCAGTACTTC.

This sequence joins TRBV6-1 and TRBJ2-7, with TRBD1 identical over 8 bases. Germline CDR1 MNHNS, CDR2 SASEGT. The CDR3 totals 16 residues. J lost 5 bases, V lost 1 base, and 10 bases had no gene match. The DNA for the CDR3 is TGTGCCAGCAGTGAAGTTGGACAGGGTGGAATCGACGAGCAGTACTTC. This sequence encodes CASSEVGQGGIDEQYF.

The count of this clone is one. The gene calls are TRBV28 and TRBJ2-5; a weak D match, TRBD1 (6 bases). This CDR3 is built from 11 residues. The germline V and J ends were trimmed by 8 bases and 7 bases, with 11 bases remaining between them. Germline loops: CDR1 MDHEN, CDR2 SYDVKM. The CDR3 sequence: CASLQGGTQYF. The CDR3, as DNA: TGTGCCAGCTTGCAAGGGGGGACCCAGTACTTC.

The chain joins TRBV30 to TRBJ2-5, with 7 bases matching TRBD2. The CDR3 runs 16 residues. V dropped 0 bases and J dropped 1; count of bases not matched to a gene: 8. Germline lookup yields CDR1 GTSNPN and CDR2 SVGIG (reference sequence). The CDR3, as DNA: TGTGCCTGGAGTGTACGGGTCGGGAGGACCCAAGAGACCCAGTACTTC. This sequence encodes CAWSVRVGRTQETQYF.

CDR3 amino acids: CASSIPPGGINYEQYF. The CDR3 DNA reads TGTGCCAGCAGTATCCCTCCTGGCGGAATAAACTACGAGCAGTACTTC. The chain couples TRBV28 to TRBJ2-7; D is unresolved. Trimming stripped 5 bases from V and 3 bases from J, with 20 bases between. The V gene's germline CDR1 is MDHEN and CDR2 SYDVKM. There are 16 residues in the CDR3.

The chain has TRBV27 and TRBJ2-7, with unresolved D. This CDR3 is built from 15 residues. Trimming removed 0 bases at V and 0 bases at J, with 9 bases between. The V gene's germline CDR1 is MNHEY and CDR2 SMNVEV (reference sequence). This CDR3 is CASSLSGSSSYEQYF. The CDR3 DNA sequence: TGTGCCAGCAGTTTATCCGGGTCTAGCTCCTACGAGCAGTACTTC.

The genes are TRBV7-2 and TRBJ1-2; perhaps TRBD1 as D (5 bases). Germline assignment: CDR1 SGHTA and CDR2 FQGNSA. The CDR3 has 16 amino acids. The V gene lost 1 base and the J gene lost 1 base, with 13 bases spanning the gap. CDR3: CASSLEFFRVNYGYTF. The CDR3 DNA follows: TGTGCCAGCAGCTTAGAATTCTTCAGGGTTAACTATGGCTACACCTTC.